The rows below give T cell receptor beta chains drawn from one sample of a study of T cell responses to AZD1222 COVID-19 vaccine. Data came from immunoSEQ multiplex PCR; TCRdb stores just in-frame clones and leaves some out. The sample contains over 100,000 clones, 70% to 90% of which appear only once. The starting material was peripheral blood, obtained on day 0 of AZD1222 vaccination. Receptors originate from an adult in good health. Each CDR3 is given with its conserved first and last residue.

cdr3_length	v_call	j_call	cdr3_aa
16	TRBV4-2	TRBJ2-7	CASSQVGQGGSYEQYF
14	TRBV5-1	TRBJ2-2	CASSFGDNTGELFF
16	TRBV5-1	TRBJ2-1	CASSSPIAGNDREQFF
14	TRBV29-1	TRBJ2-5	CSVPPRGQGETQYF
15	TRBV27	TRBJ2-7	CASSFNRLSSYEQYF
15	TRBV30	TRBJ2-3	CAWTAGSYSTDTQYF
15	TRBV3-1/TRBV3-2	TRBJ2-1	CASSQGDSSYNEQFF
12	TRBV10-3	TRBJ2-7	CAISEQGSEQYF
12	TRBV11-3	TRBJ2-3	CASSLDPGLQYF
12	TRBV24-1	TRBJ1-2	CATAGTTGGYTF
17	TRBV2	TRBJ2-6	CASSGRGALSGANVLTF
17	TRBV18	TRBJ2-1	CASSPRRQGLSYNEQFF
14	TRBV9	TRBJ1-5	CASSGQGWNQPQHF
13	TRBV7-8	TRBJ2-7	CASSLARDRAQYF
13	TRBV6-4	TRBJ1-5	CASSAEEGQPQHF
12	TRBV3-1/TRBV3-2	TRBJ2-3	CASSYLTDTQYF
15	TRBV15	TRBJ1-5	CATSRDGRGDQPQHF
13	TRBV7-9	TRBJ2-1	CASSPQGEVEQFF
14	TRBV19	TRBJ1-1	CASRPGDFWAEAFF
11	TRBV15	TRBJ1-2	CATSRDYDYTF
15	TRBV9	TRBJ2-5	CASSVVSGRQETQYF
16	TRBV30	TRBJ2-1	CAWSVPGTGDTNEQFF
16	TRBV5-1	TRBJ2-2	CASSGAGTGAAGELFF
16	TRBV30	TRBJ1-3	CAWSPRTGTSGNTIYF
12	TRBV2	TRBJ2-7	CASRGLGYGQYF
13	TRBV23-1	TRBJ2-7	CASSHARENEQYF
16	TRBV9	TRBJ2-2	CASSVEEGMNTGELFF
12	TRBV30	TRBJ2-7	CAWSSLSYEQYF
14	TRBV2	TRBJ1-2	CASFPTGGAKGYTF
13	TRBV25-1	TRBJ1-5	CASRGQGNQPQHF
14	TRBV19	TRBJ2-2	CASSRNREAGELFF
15	TRBV27	TRBJ2-3	CASTLSGRMADTQYF
16	TRBV3-1/TRBV3-2	TRBJ1-6	CASSLGQGVNNSPLHF
13	TRBV29-1	TRBJ1-3	CSVTLTGGNTIYF
15	TRBV19	TRBJ1-1	CASKDRGTGNTEAFF
15	TRBV6-5	TRBJ2-7	CASSYSASGTYEQYF
15	TRBV2	TRBJ1-5	CASSEATGRNQPQHF
11	TRBV6-2/TRBV6-3	TRBJ2-7	CASSTLLEQYF
14	TRBV10-1	TRBJ2-2	CASSGRAATGELFF
14	TRBV5-1	TRBJ1-4	CASSLGGTNEKLFF
14	TRBV5-1	TRBJ1-3	CASSLGGSGNTIYF
13	TRBV2	TRBJ2-1	CASSERVRNEQFF
15	TRBV6-5	TRBJ2-4	CASSYAETGKNIQYF
14	TRBV6-5	TRBJ2-7	CASSTGVSSYEQYF
12	TRBV11-3	TRBJ2-2	CASNRGTGELFF
16	TRBV5-8	TRBJ2-7	CASSPVTGASSYEQYF
15	TRBV19	TRBJ2-4	CASSIESVAKNIQYF
13	TRBV15	TRBJ1-5	CATSEAYNQPQHF
13	TRBV7-2	TRBJ2-5	CASSPVRAETQYF